Listed below are T cell receptor beta chains from one sample, sequenced in a study of CD8 T cells in Susac syndrome. Each CDR3 protein gets one entry after TCRdb re-called the immunoSEQ multiplex PCR reads with MiXCR. Of some 120,000 distinct CDR3 sequences listed, around 95% were seen once; the top ten hold around 0.21%. The sequencing sample was made of CD8+ T cells from PBMCs. The receptors stem from a human donor with Susac syndrome. The CDR3 runs from the conserved cysteine through the conserved F or W. The D gene is left open where the match is weak. The size of a clone is reported for some rows only, either as once, few or many, or as a class for expanded clones.

size,V,J,D,CDR3,DNA
.,TRBV30,TRBJ1-5,.,CAWSDINSNQPQHF,TGTGCCTGGAGTGATATAAATAGCAATCAGCCCCAGCATTTT
.,TRBV29-1,TRBJ2-5,TRBD2,CSVDGRLAGEEETQYF,TGCAGCGTTGACGGGCGGCTAGCGGGGGAGGAAGAGACCCAGTACTTC
once,TRBV6-5,TRBJ2-7,.,CASSYGRANYEQYF,TGTGCCAGCAGTTATGGGCGGGCCAATTACGAGCAGTACTTC
.,TRBV25-1,TRBJ1-2,.,CASSEEGIYGYTF,TGTGCCAGCAGTGAAGAGGGAATCTATGGCTACACCTTC
.,TRBV6-6,TRBJ1-4,.,CASSYLQGGWGKLFF,TGTGCCAGCAGTTACTTGCAGGGAGGTTGGGGAAAACTGTTTTTT
.,TRBV25-1,TRBJ1-4,.,CASGPRQSANEKLFF,TGTGCCAGCGGGCCCCGACAGTCTGCTAATGAAAAACTGTTTTTT
.,TRBV6-5,TRBJ2-7,.,CASSMRGQTYEQYF,TGTGCCAGCAGTATGCGCGGACAGACCTACGAGCAGTACTTC
.,TRBV6-2/TRBV6-3,TRBJ2-1,TRBD2,CASSEGAGGHNEQFF,TGTGCCAGCAGTGAGGGAGCGGGAGGCCACAATGAGCAGTTCTTC
.,TRBV20-1,TRBJ1-2,.,CSAHPFGDYGYTF,TGCAGTGCTCACCCCTTCGGGGACTATGGCTACACCTTC
.,TRBV6-5,TRBJ2-7,.,CASSYSGLSYEQYF,TGTGCCAGCAGTTACTCGGGTCTCTCCTACGAGCAGTACTTC
.,TRBV30,TRBJ1-4,.,CAWSEGGKLFF,TGTGCCTGGAGTGAGGGGGGAAAACTGTTTTTT
.,TRBV24-1,TRBJ2-3,TRBD2,CATSEGRLAVDTQYF,TGTGCCACCAGTGAGGGGCGGCTAGCGGTAGATACGCAGTATTTT
.,TRBV15,TRBJ2-3,.,CATSRDAAAVGTDTQYF,TGTGCCACCAGCAGAGATGCTGCAGCAGTCGGCACAGATACGCAGTATTTT
once,TRBV11-2,TRBJ2-7,TRBD2,CASSIPGLGEQYF,TGTGCCAGCAGCATTCCGGGACTAGGAGAGCAGTACTTC
.,TRBV6-5,TRBJ2-3,TRBD2,CASSLAGWGADTQYF,TGTGCCAGCAGTTTAGCGGGGTGGGGCGCAGATACGCAGTATTTT
.,TRBV2,TRBJ1-5,TRBD1,CASSELTGGNQPQHF,TGTGCCAGCAGTGAACTGACAGGGGGCAATCAGCCCCAGCATTTT
.,TRBV6-6,TRBJ1-1,.,CASSYYDQGPNTEAFF,TGTGCCAGCAGTTACTACGATCAGGGGCCGAACACTGAAGCTTTCTTT
.,TRBV7-9,TRBJ1-2,.,CASSLSLNRDYGYTF,TGTGCCAGCAGCTTATCTTTAAACAGAGACTATGGCTACACCTTC
few,TRBV7-6,TRBJ2-6,.,CASSLGTGANVLTF,TGTGCCAGCAGCTTGGGTACCGGGGCCAACGTCCTGACTTTC
.,TRBV6-4,TRBJ1-1,.,CASSDSDAPNTEAFF,TGTGCCAGCAGTGACTCGGATGCCCCGAACACTGAAGCTTTCTTT
.,TRBV30,TRBJ1-2,.,CAWSGGEANYGYTF,TGTGCCTGGAGCGGGGGGGAAGCTAACTATGGCTACACCTTC
once,TRBV6-6,TRBJ1-1,.,CASIRGPEAFF,TGTGCCAGCATCCGGGGGCCTGAAGCTTTCTTT
.,TRBV12-3/TRBV12-4,TRBJ2-2,TRBD2,CASSTPPGGVNTGELFF,TGTGCCAGCAGTACTCCGCCGGGGGGAGTTAACACCGGGGAGCTGTTTTTT
.,TRBV20-1,TRBJ2-2,.,CSARPLGEELFF,TGCAGTGCTAGACCACTGGGTGAGGAGCTGTTTTTT
once,TRBV6-2/TRBV6-3,TRBJ2-6,.,CASSYSGAGANVLTF,TGTGCCAGCAGTTACTCTGGGGCCGGGGCCAACGTCCTGACTTTC
.,TRBV9,TRBJ1-1,.,CASSATVLTTEAFF,TGTGCCAGCAGCGCGACAGTCTTGACCACTGAAGCTTTCTTT
.,TRBV7-9,TRBJ1-1,.,CASSSQTVNTEAFF,TGTGCCAGCAGCTCCCAGACGGTGAACACTGAAGCTTTCTTT
.,TRBV6-5,TRBJ1-2,TRBD1,CASSPGGGTHGYTF,TGTGCCAGCAGCCCAGGGGGCGGGACACATGGCTACACCTTC
once,TRBV7-8,TRBJ2-7,.,CASSLEGEWTNEQYF,TGTGCCAGCAGCTTAGAAGGGGAGTGGACTAACGAGCAGTACTTC
.,TRBV7-9,TRBJ1-1,.,CASSFTGGTTEAFF,TGTGCCAGCAGCTTTACGGGAGGGACCACTGAAGCTTTCTTT
.,TRBV18,TRBJ1-1,.,CASSPPQGRTEAFF,TGTGCCAGCTCCCCGCCGCAGGGTCGGACTGAAGCTTTCTTT
.,TRBV5-1,TRBJ1-2,.,CASSRGHRSNYGYTF,TGCGCCAGCAGCCGGGGACACCGGTCTAACTATGGCTACACCTTC
.,TRBV5-4,TRBJ2-1,.,CASSSYASSYNEQFF,TGTGCCAGCAGCAGCTACGCCAGCTCCTACAATGAGCAGTTCTTC
.,TRBV5-1,TRBJ1-2,.,CASKRIWSFYGYTF,TGCGCCAGCAAGCGCATCTGGTCGTTCTATGGCTACACCTTC
.,TRBV21-1,TRBJ2-4,.,CASSAQTLVAKNIQYF,TGTGCCAGCAGCGCCCAGACCTTGGTGGCCAAAAACATTCAGTACTTC
.,TRBV12-3/TRBV12-4,TRBJ2-6,.,CASSWSLNGANVLTF,TGTGCCAGCAGTTGGTCTCTAAATGGGGCCAACGTCCTGACTTTC
.,TRBV7-8,TRBJ2-3,.,CASSRHSTDTQYF,TGTGCCAGCAGCCGGCACAGCACAGATACGCAGTATTTT
.,TRBV10-3,TRBJ2-3,.,CAIIPGPTTDTQYF,TGTGCCATCATCCCGGGACCAACCACAGATACGCAGTATTTT
.,TRBV20-1,TRBJ1-3,.,CSARVRGAAGNTIYF,TGCAGTGCTAGAGTAAGGGGGGCGGCAGGAAACACCATATATTTT
few,TRBV28,TRBJ1-6,.,CASSARGSNYSPLHF,TGTGCCAGCAGTGCGCGGGGCTCCAATTATTCACCCCTCCACTTT
.,TRBV20-1,TRBJ2-7,TRBD2,CSARGLAATSSYEQYF,TGCAGTGCTAGAGGACTAGCGGCTACGAGCTCCTACGAGCAGTACTTC
.,TRBV24-1,TRBJ1-5,.,CATSDQGSNQPQHF,TGTGCCACCAGTGACCAGGGGAGCAATCAGCCCCAGCATTTT
.,TRBV7-9,TRBJ2-5,TRBD2,CASSLVAGGQETQYF,TGTGCCAGCAGCTTAGTAGCGGGGGGACAAGAGACCCAGTACTTC
.,TRBV7-6,TRBJ1-1,TRBD1,CASSLGTDRSNTEAFF,TGTGCCAGCAGCTTAGGAACGGACAGGTCAAACACTGAAGCTTTCTTT
.,TRBV12-5,TRBJ1-1,.,CASGLYYTEAFF,TGTGCTAGTGGTTTGTATTACACTGAAGCTTTCTTT
.,TRBV5-1,TRBJ1-1,.,CASRLQEEAFF,TGCGCCAGCAGACTCCAGGAGGAAGCTTTCTTT
.,TRBV15,TRBJ1-1,.,CATSRVFIGFPTEAFF,TGTGCCACCAGCAGAGTGTTTATTGGGTTTCCCACTGAAGCTTTCTTT
.,TRBV12-3/TRBV12-4,TRBJ1-2,.,CASGRALGVNYGYTF,TGTGCCAGCGGGCGGGCCTTGGGAGTTAACTATGGCTACACCTTC
once,TRBV5-6,TRBJ2-1,.,CASSDYREQFF,TGTGCCAGCAGCGACTACCGTGAGCAGTTCTTC
.,TRBV20-1,TRBJ2-2,.,CSAPTTGELFF,TGCAGTGCCCCAACGACCGGGGAGCTGTTTTTT
.,TRBV7-2,TRBJ2-4,.,CASSLSRGWNIQYF,TGTGCCAGCAGCTTAAGCAGGGGATGGAACATTCAGTACTTC
.,TRBV4-1,TRBJ1-4,.,CASSPYSTNEKLFF,TGCGCCAGCAGCCCATACTCAACTAATGAAAAACTGTTTTTT
.,TRBV12-3/TRBV12-4,TRBJ2-3,.,CASSQFLDTQYF,TGTGCCAGCAGCCAATTCTTGGATACGCAGTATTTT
.,TRBV11-2,TRBJ1-2,.,CASSLVRDLNYGYTF,TGTGCCAGCAGCTTGGTCCGAGACCTGAACTATGGCTACACCTTC
once,TRBV20-1,TRBJ2-1,TRBD2,CSARESEWEGNEQFF,TGCAGTGCTAGAGAATCCGAGTGGGAGGGGAATGAGCAGTTCTTC